The rows below give T cell receptor beta chains drawn from one sample of a study of beta chain features in type 1 diabetes. Some clones are missing from TCRdb's copy, which holds only in-frame ones; the method was immunoSEQ multiplex PCR. In the table there are 500,000 to 650,000 clones, roughly 12% of which are singletons. The source material was naive CD4+ T cells from blood. These receptor sequences come from a man aged 25 to 40 with type 1 diabetes. The CDR3 runs from the conserved cysteine through the conserved F or W. D genes are given only for firm matches. Rows may omit the clone size; those that give it use once, few, many or a size class.

TRBJ2-1 TRBV7-2 TRBD1 few CASSLAGTGGHEQFF
TRBJ2-7 TRBV7-9 TRBD1 few CASSLALAGGTYEQYF
TRBJ1-2 TRBV20-1 . . CSAREGRGYTF
TRBJ1-5 TRBV30 TRBD1 . CAWKTGTGRQPQHF
TRBJ2-3 TRBV4-3 . few CASSQDTGTDTQYF
TRBJ2-7 TRBV7-2 . few CASSLAAGVGYEQYF
TRBJ2-5 TRBV7-2 . few CASSLPGVAQETQYF
TRBJ1-2 TRBV7-2 . few CASTPGQFNYGYTF
TRBJ1-2 TRBV5-1 . few CASSFMVEGRPYGYTF
TRBJ2-7 TRBV29-1 . few CSVEGSDGSYEQYF
TRBJ2-5 TRBV29-1 . . CSVEDFRGVETQYF
TRBJ2-1 TRBV9 TRBD2 few CASSVGAGLSTGEQFF
TRBJ2-7 TRBV5-1 TRBD2 few CASSLGTSVAYEQYF
TRBJ1-2 TRBV5-1 . . CASSNRVYGYTF
TRBJ2-5 TRBV7-2 TRBD1 . CASSFLTGGPQETQYF
TRBJ1-2 TRBV15 . few CATSRADTFYGYTF
TRBJ1-5 TRBV2 . . CASSDSRGSNQPQHF
TRBJ2-1 TRBV13 TRBD1 few CASSLSKGQVDSSYNEQFF
TRBJ2-4 TRBV10-3 TRBD1 . CAISETGGSKNIQYF
TRBJ1-2 TRBV2 . few CASSGAGHGYTF
TRBJ1-1 TRBV7-9 . . CASSSFAGRDTEAFF
TRBJ2-6 TRBV5-1 . . CASSLGVSGANVLTF
TRBJ2-4 TRBV7-2 . . CASSLAGPTLAKNIQYF